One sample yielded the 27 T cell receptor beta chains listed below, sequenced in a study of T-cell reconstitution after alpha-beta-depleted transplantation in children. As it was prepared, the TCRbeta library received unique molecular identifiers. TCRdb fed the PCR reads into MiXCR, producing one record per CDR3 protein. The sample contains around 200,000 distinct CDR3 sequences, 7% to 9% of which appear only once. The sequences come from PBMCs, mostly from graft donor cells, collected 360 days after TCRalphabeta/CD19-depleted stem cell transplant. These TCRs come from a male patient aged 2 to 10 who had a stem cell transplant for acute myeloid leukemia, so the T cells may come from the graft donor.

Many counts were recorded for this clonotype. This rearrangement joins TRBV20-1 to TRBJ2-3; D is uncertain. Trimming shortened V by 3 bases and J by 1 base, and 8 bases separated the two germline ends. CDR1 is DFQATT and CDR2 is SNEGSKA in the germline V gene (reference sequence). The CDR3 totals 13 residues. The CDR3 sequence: CSARGQGTDTQYF. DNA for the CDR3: TGCAGTGCTAGGGGCCAAGGCACAGATACGCAGTATTTT.

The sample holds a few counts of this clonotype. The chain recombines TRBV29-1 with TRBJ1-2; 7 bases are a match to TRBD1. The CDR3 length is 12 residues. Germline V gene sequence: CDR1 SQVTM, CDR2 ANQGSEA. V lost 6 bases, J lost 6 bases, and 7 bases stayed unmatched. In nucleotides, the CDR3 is TGCAGCGTGACAGGGCCAAAGGATGGCTACACCTTC. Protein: CSVTGPKDGYTF.

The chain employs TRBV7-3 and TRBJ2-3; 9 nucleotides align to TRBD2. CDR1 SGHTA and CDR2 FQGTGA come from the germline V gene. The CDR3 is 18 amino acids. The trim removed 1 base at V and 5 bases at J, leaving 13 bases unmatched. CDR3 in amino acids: CASSLKSVREGRKDTQYF. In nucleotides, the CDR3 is TGTGCCAGCAGCTTAAAATCAGTGCGGGAGGGCCGGAAAGATACGCAGTATTTT.

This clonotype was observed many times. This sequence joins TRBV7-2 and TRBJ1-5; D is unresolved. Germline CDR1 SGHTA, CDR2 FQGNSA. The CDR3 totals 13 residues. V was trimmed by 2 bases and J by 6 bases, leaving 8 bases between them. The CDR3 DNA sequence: TGTGCCAGCAGCTTAACCGTGATTCAGCCCCAGCATTTT. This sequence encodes CASSLTVIQPQHF.

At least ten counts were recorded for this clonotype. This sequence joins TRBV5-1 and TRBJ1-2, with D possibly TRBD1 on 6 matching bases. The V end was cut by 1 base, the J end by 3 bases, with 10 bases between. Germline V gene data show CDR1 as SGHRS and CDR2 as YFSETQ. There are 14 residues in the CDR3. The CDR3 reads CASSLQGMDYGYTF. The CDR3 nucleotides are TGCGCCAGCAGCTTGCAGGGGATGGACTATGGCTACACCTTC.

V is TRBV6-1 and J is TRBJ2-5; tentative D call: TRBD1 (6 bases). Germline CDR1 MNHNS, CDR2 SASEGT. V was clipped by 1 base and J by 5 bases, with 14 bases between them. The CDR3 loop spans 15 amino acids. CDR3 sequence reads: CASSEGQGYSETQYF. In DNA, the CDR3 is TGTGCCAGCAGTGAAGGGCAGGGGTACTCGGAGACCCAGTACTTC.

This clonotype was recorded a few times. The CDR3: CASSVATGETQYF. DNA for the CDR3: TGTGCCAGCAGCGTAGCTACAGGGGAGACCCAGTACTTC. This sequence joins TRBV9 and TRBJ2-5, with D possibly being TRBD1 (6 bases). V was trimmed by 0 bases and J by 5 bases, leaving 8 bases between them. The V gene's germline CDR1 is SGDLS and CDR2 YYNGEE. The CDR3 spans 13 residues.

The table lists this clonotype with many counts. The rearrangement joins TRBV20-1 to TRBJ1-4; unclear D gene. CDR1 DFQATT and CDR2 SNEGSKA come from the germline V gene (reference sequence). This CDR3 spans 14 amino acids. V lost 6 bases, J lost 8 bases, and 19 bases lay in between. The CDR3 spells CSALSSPDHEKLFF. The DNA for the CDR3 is TGCAGTGCCCTATCGTCCCCCGACCACGAAAAACTGTTTTTT.

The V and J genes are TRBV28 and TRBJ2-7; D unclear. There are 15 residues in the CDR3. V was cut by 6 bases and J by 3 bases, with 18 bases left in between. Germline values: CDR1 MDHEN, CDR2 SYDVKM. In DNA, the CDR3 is TGTGCCAGCAGCCAACACGCGGCAGGCTTCTACGAGCAGTACGTC. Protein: CASSQHAAGFYEQYV.

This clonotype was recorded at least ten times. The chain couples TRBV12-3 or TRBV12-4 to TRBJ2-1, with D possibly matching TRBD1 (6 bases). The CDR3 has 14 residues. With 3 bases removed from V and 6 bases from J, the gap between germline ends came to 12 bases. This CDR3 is CASSLRQGSNEQFF. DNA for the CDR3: TGTGCCAGCAGTTTGCGGCAGGGGAGCAATGAGCAGTTCTTC.

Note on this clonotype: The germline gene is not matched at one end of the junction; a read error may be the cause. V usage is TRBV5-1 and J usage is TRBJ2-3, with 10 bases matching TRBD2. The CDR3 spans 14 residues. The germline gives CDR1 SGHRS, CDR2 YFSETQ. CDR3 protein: CASSLEGLADTHYF. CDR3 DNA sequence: TGCGCCAGCAGCTTGGAAGGACTAGCGGATACGCACTATTTT.

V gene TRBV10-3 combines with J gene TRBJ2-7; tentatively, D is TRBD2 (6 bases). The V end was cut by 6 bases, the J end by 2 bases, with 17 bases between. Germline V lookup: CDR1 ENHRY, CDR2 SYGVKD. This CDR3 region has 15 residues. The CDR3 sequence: CAISLRDSGTYEQYF. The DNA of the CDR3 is TGTGCCATCAGCCTCCGGGACTCAGGGACCTACGAGCAGTACTTC.

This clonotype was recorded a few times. In DNA, the CDR3 is TGTGCCAGCAGTTCCACAGAGAGCTACGAGCAGTACTTC. Translating it yields CASSSTESYEQYF. The gene calls are TRBV6-2 or TRBV6-3 and TRBJ2-7; D ambiguous. Germline V gives CDR1 MNHEY, CDR2 SVGEGT. The length of the CDR3 is 13 residues. With 4 bases removed from V and 3 bases from J, the gap between germline ends came to 10 bases.

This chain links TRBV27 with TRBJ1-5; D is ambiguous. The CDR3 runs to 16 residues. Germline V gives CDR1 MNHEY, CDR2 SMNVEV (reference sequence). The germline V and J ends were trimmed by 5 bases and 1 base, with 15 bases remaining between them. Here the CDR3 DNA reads TGTGCCAGCAGTCCATCCGTTGGGCTGAGCAATCAGCCCCAGCATTTT. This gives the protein CASSPSVGLSNQPQHF.

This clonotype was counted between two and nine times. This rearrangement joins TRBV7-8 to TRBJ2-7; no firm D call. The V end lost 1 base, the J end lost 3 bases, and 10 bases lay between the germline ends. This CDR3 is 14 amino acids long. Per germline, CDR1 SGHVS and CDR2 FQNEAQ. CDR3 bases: TGTGCCAGCAGCTTAGGAGGATTCCACTACGAGCAGTACGTC. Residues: CASSLGGFHYEQYV.

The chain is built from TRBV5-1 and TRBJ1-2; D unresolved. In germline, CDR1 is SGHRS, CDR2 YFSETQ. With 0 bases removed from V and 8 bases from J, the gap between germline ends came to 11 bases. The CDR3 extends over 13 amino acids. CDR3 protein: CASSLGVELGYTF. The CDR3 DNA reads TGCGCCAGCAGCTTGGGGGTCGAACTCGGCTACACCTTC.

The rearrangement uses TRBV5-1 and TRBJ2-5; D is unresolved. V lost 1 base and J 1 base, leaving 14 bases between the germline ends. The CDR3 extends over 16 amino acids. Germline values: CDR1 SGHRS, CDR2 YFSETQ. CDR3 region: CASSLLVVSSQETQYF. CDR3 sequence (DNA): TGCGCCAGCAGCTTGCTTGTGGTTAGCAGCCAAGAGACCCAGTACTTC.

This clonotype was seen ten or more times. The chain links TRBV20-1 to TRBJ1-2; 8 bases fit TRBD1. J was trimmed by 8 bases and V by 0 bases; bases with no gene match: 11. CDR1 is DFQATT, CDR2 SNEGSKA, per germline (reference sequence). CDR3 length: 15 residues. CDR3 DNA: TGCAGTGCTAGAGAAGGGGGACAGGCGGGGCGCGGCTACACCTTC. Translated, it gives CSAREGGQAGRGYTF.

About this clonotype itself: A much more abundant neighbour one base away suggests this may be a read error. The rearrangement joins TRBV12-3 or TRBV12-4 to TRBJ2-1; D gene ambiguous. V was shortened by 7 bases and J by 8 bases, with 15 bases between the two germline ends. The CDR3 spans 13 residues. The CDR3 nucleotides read TGTGCCAGCAATTATGTTTGGGCGGATGAGCAGTTCTTC. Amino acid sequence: CASNYVWADEQFF.

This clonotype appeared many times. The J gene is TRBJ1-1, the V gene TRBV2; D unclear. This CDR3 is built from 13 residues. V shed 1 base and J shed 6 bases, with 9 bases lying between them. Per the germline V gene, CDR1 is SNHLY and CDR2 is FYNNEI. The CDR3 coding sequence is TGTGCCAGCAGTGAAGAGGCAGGACCTGAAGCTTTCTTT. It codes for CASSEEAGPEAFF.

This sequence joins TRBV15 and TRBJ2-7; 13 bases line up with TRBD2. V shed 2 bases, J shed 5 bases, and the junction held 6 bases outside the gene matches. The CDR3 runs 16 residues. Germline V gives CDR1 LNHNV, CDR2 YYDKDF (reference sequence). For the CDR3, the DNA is TGTGCCACCAGCAGAACCGGACTAGCGGGAGCGAACGAGCAGTACTTC. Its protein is CATSRTGLAGANEQYF.

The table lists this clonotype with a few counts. The CDR3 DNA reads as TGTGCCAGCTCGATGACGGGAGCCTCCTACGAGCAGTACGTC. Protein sequence: CASSMTGASYEQYV. The genes are TRBV18 and TRBJ2-7; the D gene is possibly TRBD2 (6 bases). V was shortened by 6 bases and J by 0 bases, with 12 bases between the two germline ends. Per germline, CDR1 KGHSH and CDR2 LQKENI. The CDR3 runs 14 residues.

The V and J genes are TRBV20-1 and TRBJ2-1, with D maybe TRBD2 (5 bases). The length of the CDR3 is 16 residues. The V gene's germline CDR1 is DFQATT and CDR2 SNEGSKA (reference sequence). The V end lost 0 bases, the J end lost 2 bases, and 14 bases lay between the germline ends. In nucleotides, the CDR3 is TGCAGTGCTAGAGATCTCGGCGGGCCCGCCTACAATGAGCAGTTCTTC. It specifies CSARDLGGPAYNEQFF.

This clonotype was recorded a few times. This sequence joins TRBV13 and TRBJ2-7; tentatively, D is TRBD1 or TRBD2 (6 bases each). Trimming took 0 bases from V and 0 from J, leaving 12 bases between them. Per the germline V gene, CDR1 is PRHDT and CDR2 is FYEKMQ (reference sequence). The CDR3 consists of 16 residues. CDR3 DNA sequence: TGTGCCAGCAGCTTAGGTATCGGGGGCAGCTCCTACGAGCAGTACGTC. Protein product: CASSLGIGGSSYEQYV.

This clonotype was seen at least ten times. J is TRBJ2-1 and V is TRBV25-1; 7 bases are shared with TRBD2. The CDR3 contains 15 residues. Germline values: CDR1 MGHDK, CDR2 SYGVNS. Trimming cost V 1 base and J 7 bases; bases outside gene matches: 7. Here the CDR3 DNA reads TGTGCCAGCAGTGAATCTGGAAGGGGAGGGAATGAGCAGTTCTTC. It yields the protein CASSESGRGGNEQFF.

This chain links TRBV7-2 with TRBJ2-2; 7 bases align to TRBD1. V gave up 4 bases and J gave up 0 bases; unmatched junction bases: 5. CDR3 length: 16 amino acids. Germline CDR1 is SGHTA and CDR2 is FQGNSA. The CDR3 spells CASSSDRVTNTGELFF. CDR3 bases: TGTGCCAGCAGCTCCGACAGGGTCACGAACACCGGGGAGCTGTTTTTT.

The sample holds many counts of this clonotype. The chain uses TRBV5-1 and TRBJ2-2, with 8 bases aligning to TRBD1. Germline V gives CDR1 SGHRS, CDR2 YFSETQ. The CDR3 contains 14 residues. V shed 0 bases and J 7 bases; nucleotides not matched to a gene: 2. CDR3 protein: CASSLDRGVGELFF. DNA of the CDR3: TGCGCCAGCAGCTTGGACAGGGGGGTCGGGGAGCTGTTTTTT.